Below, one TCR beta chain is given with its context. This sample was included in a study of blood T cell repertoires in COVID-19. The wider study: There were acute and convalescent COVID-19 samples, and they came from the United States, Italy and Spain.

The CDR3 has 17 amino acids. Per germline, CDR1 KGHSH and CDR2 LQKENI. Trimming took off 2 bases at V and 0 bases at J, with 14 bases between the two ends. Sequenced by immunoSEQ multiplex PCR; TCRdb stores in-frame clones only, minus some. The top ten clones hold 1.5% to 2% of a sample with more than 200,000 clones, more than 75% of them seen once. Donors were grouped by their self-reported clinical history. The rearrangement links TRBV18 to TRBJ2-1; D may be TRBD2 (6 bases). This clonotype was obtained from a woman aged 45-65 years who had recovered from COVID-19. Material for sequencing was PBMCs or T cells enriched from blood (not recorded which). Here the CDR3 reads CASSPSPGVSSYNEQFF. For the CDR3, the DNA is TGTGCCAGCTCACCAAGTCCGGGAGTAAGCTCCTACAATGAGCAGTTCTTC.